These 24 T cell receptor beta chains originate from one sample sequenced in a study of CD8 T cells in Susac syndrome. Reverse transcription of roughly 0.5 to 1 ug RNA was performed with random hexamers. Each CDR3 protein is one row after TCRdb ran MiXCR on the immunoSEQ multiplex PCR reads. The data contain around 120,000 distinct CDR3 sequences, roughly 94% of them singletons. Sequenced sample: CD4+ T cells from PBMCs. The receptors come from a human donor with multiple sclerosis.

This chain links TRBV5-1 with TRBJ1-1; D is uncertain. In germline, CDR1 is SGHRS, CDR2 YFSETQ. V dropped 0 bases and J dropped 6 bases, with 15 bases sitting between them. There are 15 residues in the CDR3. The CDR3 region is CASSLDTLLAAEAFF. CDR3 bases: TGCGCCAGCAGCTTGGACACCCTCTTGGCCGCTGAAGCTTTCTTT.

CDR3 region: CASGEYTPKYNEQFF. CDR3 bases: TGTGCCAGCGGAGAGTACACACCGAAATACAATGAGCAGTTCTTC. This chain uses TRBV7-2 with TRBJ2-1; D remains ambiguous. V lost 8 bases, J lost 4 bases, and 18 bases lay in between. CDR1 is SGHTA, CDR2 FQGNSA, per germline. This CDR3 region has 15 residues. Based on the CDR3 plus reference TRBV7-2 and TRBJ2-1, the full variable domain is GAGVSQSPSNKVTEKGKDVELRCDPISGHTALYWYRQSLGQGLEFLIYFQGNSAPDKSGLPSDRFSAERTGGSVSTLTIQRTQQEDSAVYLCASGEYTPKYNEQFFGPGTRLTVL.

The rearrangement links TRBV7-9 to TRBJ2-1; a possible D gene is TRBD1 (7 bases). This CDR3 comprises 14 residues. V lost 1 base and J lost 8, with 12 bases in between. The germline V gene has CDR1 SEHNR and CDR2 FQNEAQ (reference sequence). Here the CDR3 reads CASSLGRGRHEQFF. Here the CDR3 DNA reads TGTGCCAGCAGCTTAGGGAGGGGGCGTCATGAGCAGTTCTTC.

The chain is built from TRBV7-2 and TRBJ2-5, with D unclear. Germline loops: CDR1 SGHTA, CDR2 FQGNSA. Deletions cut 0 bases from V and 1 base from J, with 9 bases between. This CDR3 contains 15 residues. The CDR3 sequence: CASSLAKSTQETQYF. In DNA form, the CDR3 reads TGTGCCAGCAGCTTAGCGAAGAGTACCCAAGAGACCCAGTACTTC.

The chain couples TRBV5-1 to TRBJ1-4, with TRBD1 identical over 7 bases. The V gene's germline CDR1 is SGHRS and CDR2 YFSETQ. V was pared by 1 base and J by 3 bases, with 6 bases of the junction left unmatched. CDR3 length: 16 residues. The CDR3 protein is CASSLTSGTANEKLFF. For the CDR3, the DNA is TGCGCCAGCAGCTTGACCTCCGGGACAGCTAATGAAAAACTGTTTTTT.

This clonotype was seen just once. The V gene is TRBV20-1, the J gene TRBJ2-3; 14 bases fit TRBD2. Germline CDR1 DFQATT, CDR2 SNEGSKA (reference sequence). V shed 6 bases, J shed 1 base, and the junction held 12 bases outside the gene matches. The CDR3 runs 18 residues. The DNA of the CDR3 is TGCAGTGCCCAGGGACTAGCGGGAGCCTTGGTGGGCACAGATACGCAGTATTTT. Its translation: CSAQGLAGALVGTDTQYF.

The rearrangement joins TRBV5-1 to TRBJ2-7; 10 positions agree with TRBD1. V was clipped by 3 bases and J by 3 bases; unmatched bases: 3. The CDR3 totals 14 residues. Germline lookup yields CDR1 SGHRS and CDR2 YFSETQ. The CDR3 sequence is CASSSGTGDYEQYF. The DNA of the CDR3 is TGCGCCAGCAGCTCCGGGACAGGGGACTACGAGCAGTACTTC.

CDR3 bases: TGCGCCAGCAGCTTCGGGGGGGACACCCACAATGAGCAGTTCTTC. Translating it yields CASSFGGDTHNEQFF. V gene TRBV5-1 combines with J gene TRBJ2-1, with 8 bases matching TRBD2. Germline CDR1 reads SGHRS; CDR2 reads YFSETQ. V shed 2 bases, J shed 5 bases, and the junction held 6 bases outside the gene matches. The CDR3 loop spans 15 amino acids.

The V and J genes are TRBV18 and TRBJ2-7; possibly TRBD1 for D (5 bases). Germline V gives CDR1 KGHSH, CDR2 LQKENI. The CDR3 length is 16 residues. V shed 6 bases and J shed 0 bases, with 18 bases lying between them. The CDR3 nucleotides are TGTGCCAGCTCCCCCTCGAGCAGGGCTTCCTCCTACGAGCAGTACTTC. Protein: CASSPSSRASSYEQYF.

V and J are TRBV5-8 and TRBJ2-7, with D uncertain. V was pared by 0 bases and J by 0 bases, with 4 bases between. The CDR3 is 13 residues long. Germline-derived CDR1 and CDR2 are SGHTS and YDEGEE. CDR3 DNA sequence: TGTGCCAGCAGCTTGGCTAACTCCTACGAGCAGTACTTC. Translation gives CASSLANSYEQYF.

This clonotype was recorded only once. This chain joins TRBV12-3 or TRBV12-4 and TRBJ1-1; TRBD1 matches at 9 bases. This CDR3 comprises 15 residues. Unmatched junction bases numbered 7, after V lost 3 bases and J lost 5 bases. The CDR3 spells CASSFLTGGRTEAFF. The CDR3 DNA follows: TGTGCCAGCAGTTTCCTGACAGGGGGGAGGACTGAAGCTTTCTTT.

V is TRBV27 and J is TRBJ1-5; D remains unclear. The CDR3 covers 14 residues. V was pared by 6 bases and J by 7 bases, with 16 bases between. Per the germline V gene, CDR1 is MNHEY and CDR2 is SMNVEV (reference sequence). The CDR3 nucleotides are TGTGCCAGCAGATTCGGCTGGGGAGACCAGCCCCAGCATTTT. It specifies CASRFGWGDQPQHF.

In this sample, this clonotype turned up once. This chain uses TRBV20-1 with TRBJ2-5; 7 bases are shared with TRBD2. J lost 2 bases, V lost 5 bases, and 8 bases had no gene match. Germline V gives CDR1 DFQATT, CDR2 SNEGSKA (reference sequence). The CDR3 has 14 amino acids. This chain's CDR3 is CSAVRPGGQETQYF. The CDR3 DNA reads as TGCAGTGCTGTTAGGCCCGGGGGGCAAGAGACCCAGTACTTC.

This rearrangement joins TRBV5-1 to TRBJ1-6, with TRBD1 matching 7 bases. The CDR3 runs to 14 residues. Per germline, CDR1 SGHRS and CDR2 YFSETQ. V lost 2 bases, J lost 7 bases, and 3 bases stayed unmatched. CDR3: CASSFTGVNSPLHF. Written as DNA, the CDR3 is TGCGCCAGCAGCTTTACAGGGGTAAATTCACCCCTCCACTTT.

CDR3 in DNA: TGTGCCAGCAGGGGGACAGGGTGGAACGGGGAGCTGTTTTTT. Its translation is CASRGTGWNGELFF. The rearrangement joins TRBV6-1 to TRBJ2-2; 9 nucleotides agree with TRBD1. Germline-derived CDR1 and CDR2 are MNHNS and SASEGT. V lost 6 bases and J lost 7; bases outside the gene matches: 6. The CDR3 has 14 amino acids.

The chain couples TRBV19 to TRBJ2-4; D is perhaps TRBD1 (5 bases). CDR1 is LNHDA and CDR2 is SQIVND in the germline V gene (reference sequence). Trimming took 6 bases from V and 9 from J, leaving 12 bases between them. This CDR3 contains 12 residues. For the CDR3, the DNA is TGTGCCAGTAGGCAGGGTAGGGGCATTCAGTACTTC. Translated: CASRQGRGIQYF.

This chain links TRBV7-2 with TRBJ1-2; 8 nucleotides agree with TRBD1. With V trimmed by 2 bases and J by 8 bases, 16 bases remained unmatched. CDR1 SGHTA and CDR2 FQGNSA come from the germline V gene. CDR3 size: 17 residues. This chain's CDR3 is CASSLMERAAGGMGYTF. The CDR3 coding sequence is TGTGCCAGCAGCTTAATGGAGAGAGCGGCAGGGGGCATGGGCTACACCTTC.

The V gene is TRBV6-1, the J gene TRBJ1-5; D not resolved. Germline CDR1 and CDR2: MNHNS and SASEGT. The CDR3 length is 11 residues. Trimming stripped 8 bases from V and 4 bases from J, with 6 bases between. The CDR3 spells CASAENQPQHF. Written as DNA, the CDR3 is TGTGCCAGCGCCGAGAATCAGCCCCAGCATTTT.

The CDR3 bases are TGCAGTGCTTTATACGGTCACTCGGGCAATCAGCCCCAGCATTTT. This encodes CSALYGHSGNQPQHF. The V and J genes are TRBV20-1 and TRBJ1-5, with no clear D. Trimming cost V 5 bases and J 2 bases, with 16 bases left between them. Germline V lookup: CDR1 DFQATT, CDR2 SNEGSKA (reference sequence). CDR3 length: 15 amino acids.

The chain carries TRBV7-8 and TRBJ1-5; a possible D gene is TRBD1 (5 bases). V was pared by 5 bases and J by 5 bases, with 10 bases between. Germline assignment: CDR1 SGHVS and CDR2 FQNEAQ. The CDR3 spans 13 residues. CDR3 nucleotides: TGTGCCAGCAGCCCGGGGCTCGATCAGCCCCAGCATTTT. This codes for CASSPGLDQPQHF.

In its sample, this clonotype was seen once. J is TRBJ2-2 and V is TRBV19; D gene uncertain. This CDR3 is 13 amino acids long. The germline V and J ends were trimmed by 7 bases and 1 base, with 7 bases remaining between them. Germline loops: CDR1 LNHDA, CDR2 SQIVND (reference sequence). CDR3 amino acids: CASKLMNTGELFF. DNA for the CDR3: TGTGCCAGTAAACTTATGAACACCGGGGAGCTGTTTTTT.

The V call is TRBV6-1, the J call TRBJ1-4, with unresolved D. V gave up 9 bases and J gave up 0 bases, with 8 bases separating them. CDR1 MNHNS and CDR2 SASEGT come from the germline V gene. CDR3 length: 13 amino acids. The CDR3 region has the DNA TGTGCCAGTGCGGCTGCAACTAATGAAAAACTGTTTTTT. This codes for CASAAATNEKLFF.

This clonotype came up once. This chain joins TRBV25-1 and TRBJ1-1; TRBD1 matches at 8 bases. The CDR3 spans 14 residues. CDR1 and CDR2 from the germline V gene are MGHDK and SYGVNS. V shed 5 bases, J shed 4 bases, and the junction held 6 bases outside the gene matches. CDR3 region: CASSPRQGSTEAFF. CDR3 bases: TGTGCCAGCAGTCCAAGACAGGGGAGCACTGAAGCTTTCTTT.

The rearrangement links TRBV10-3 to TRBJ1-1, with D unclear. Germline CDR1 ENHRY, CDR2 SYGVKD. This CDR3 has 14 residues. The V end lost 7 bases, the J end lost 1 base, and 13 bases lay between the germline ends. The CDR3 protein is CAITPGGTNTEAFF. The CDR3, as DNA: TGTGCCATCACCCCGGGCGGAACGAACACTGAAGCTTTCTTT.